The 18 T cell receptor beta chains below all came from one sample that was sequenced in a study of CD8+CD57+ T cells in acquired aplastic anemia. CDR3 and TCR beta VDJ profiling relied on a genomic DNA template. TCRdb reprocessed the reads with MiXCR, giving one entry per CDR3 protein. The sample carries approximately 170,000 distinct CDR3 sequences, 40% to 55% recorded once. The sequenced patients had an expansion of CD8+CD57+ cells seen by flow cytometry. Sequencing was done on a sample of sorted CD4+, CD8+, or CD8+CD57+ T cells (not recorded which) from PBMCs. The receptors stem from a human donor with aplastic anemia.

The chain carries TRBV29-1 and TRBJ1-2; 11 bases are a match to TRBD1. Trimming took 1 base from V and 7 from J; bases not matched to a gene: 5. Germline-derived CDR1 and CDR2 are SQVTM and ANQGSEA. This CDR3 region has 14 residues. The chain's CDR3 is CSVEGTGGWGGYTF. The CDR3 DNA reads as TGCAGCGTTGAAGGGACAGGGGGCTGGGGTGGCTACACCTTC.

This clonotype was seen at least ten times. This chain uses TRBV12-3 or TRBV12-4 with TRBJ2-1; D is uncertain. The CDR3 runs 13 residues. The V and J ends lost 6 bases and 9 bases respectively, with 15 bases between them. The CDR3 loop is CASSSAGEGEQFF. The CDR3 bases are TGTGCCAGCAGCTCGGCTGGGGAAGGTGAGCAGTTCTTC.

This clonotype was observed a few times. The chain employs TRBV2 and TRBJ1-5; 11 bases match TRBD1. Trimming at V came to 6 bases and at J to 5 bases, leaving 3 bases not matched to a gene. Germline V lookup: CDR1 SNHLY, CDR2 FYNNEI. This CDR3 has 14 amino acids. For the CDR3, the DNA is TGTGCCAGCAGCGGGACAGGGGGTTATCAGCCCCAGCATTTT. Protein sequence: CASSGTGGYQPQHF.

The V call is TRBV29-1, the J call TRBJ1-2, with D perhaps TRBD1 (6 bases). V gave up 5 bases and J gave up 0 bases, with 16 bases separating them. CDR3 length equals 15 residues. CDR1 and CDR2 from the germline V gene are SQVTM and ANQGSEA. Written as DNA, the CDR3 is TGCAGCGTTCGCCTCGTAGGGGGTGCTAACTATGGCTACACCTTC. Its protein is CSVRLVGGANYGYTF.

Many counts were recorded for this clonotype. The chain is built from TRBV6-1 and TRBJ2-1, with TRBD2 matching over 10 bases. The CDR3 consists of 17 residues. Germline lookup yields CDR1 MNHNS and CDR2 SASEGT. The trim removed 6 bases at V and 6 bases at J, leaving 14 bases unmatched. CDR3 DNA sequence: TGTGCCAGCAGGAGGGGTAGCGGGAGGCCTAATTCCAATGAGCAGTTCTTC. Residues: CASRRGSGRPNSNEQFF.

This clonotype was counted many times. The chain employs TRBV24-1 and TRBJ2-1; D might be TRBD1 (5 bases). This CDR3 has 16 residues. Trimming stripped 4 bases from V and 0 bases from J, with 12 bases between. Germline V gene sequence: CDR1 KGHDR, CDR2 SFDVKD. CDR3 DNA sequence: TGTGCCACCAGTGACCATCATAGGGGCTCCTACAATGAGCAGTTCTTC. This encodes CATSDHHRGSYNEQFF.

The chain couples TRBV7-3 to TRBJ2-2; D is unclear. The CDR3 loop spans 11 amino acids. Per the germline V gene, CDR1 is SGHTA and CDR2 is FQGTGA. V lost 3 bases and J lost 13, with 9 bases in between. As DNA, the CDR3 is TGTGCCAGCAGCTTGGCCGGTGGGCTGTTTTTT. Translation gives CASSLAGGLFF.

V is TRBV2 and J is TRBJ2-5; D is uncertain. From germline, CDR1 is SNHLY and CDR2 FYNNEI. This CDR3 is built from 13 residues. V was trimmed by 5 bases and J by 2 bases, leaving 9 bases between them. CDR3 amino acids: CASSRSPQETQYF. DNA of the CDR3: TGTGCCAGCAGTCGGAGCCCTCAAGAGACCCAGTACTTC.

This clonotype was found a few times. V and J are TRBV29-1 and TRBJ2-1; 8 nucleotides agree with TRBD2. V gave up 5 bases and J gave up 10 bases; unmatched junction bases: 10. Germline V CDR1 and CDR2: SQVTM, ANQGSEA. The CDR3 is 13 amino acids. The CDR3 spells CSVRVGGGTEQFF. The DNA for the CDR3 is TGCAGCGTTCGAGTGGGCGGGGGGACGGAGCAGTTCTTC.

This clonotype was picked up many times. The chain has TRBV12-3 or TRBV12-4 and TRBJ2-7; no clear D. The CDR3 has 13 residues. V was cut by 2 bases and J by 3 bases, with 8 bases left in between. As DNA, the CDR3 is TGTGCCAGCAGTTTAATGGTACACTACGAGCAGTACTTC. It codes for CASSLMVHYEQYF.

This chain joins TRBV10-1 and TRBJ1-2; D remains unclear. Looked up from germline, CDR1 is WNHNN and CDR2 is SYGVQD (reference sequence). The ends were cut back, 2 bases at V and 6 bases at J, with 10 bases in the middle. The CDR3 covers 13 residues. The CDR3 coding sequence is TGCGCCAGCAGTGAGGAGAGGGAAAATGGCTACACCTTC. The encoded protein is CASSEERENGYTF.

This clonotype has a count of ten or more. The genes are TRBV20-1 and TRBJ1-2; D gene uncertain. In germline, CDR1 is DFQATT, CDR2 SNEGSKA (reference sequence). CDR3 length equals 12 residues. V was trimmed by 5 bases and J by 2 bases, leaving 9 bases between them. The CDR3 sequence: CSAEPGNYGYTF. The CDR3 coding sequence is TGCAGTGCTGAGCCCGGCAACTATGGCTACACCTTC.

This clonotype was observed many times. The chain couples TRBV15 to TRBJ1-3; no reliable D call. The germline CDR1 and CDR2 sequences are LNHNV and YYDKDF (reference sequence). Deletions cut 1 base from V and 9 bases from J, with 13 bases between. The CDR3 has 14 residues. The CDR3 region is CATSRAFSGATIYF. CDR3 nucleotides: TGTGCCACCAGCAGAGCTTTCTCGGGCGCCACCATATATTTT.

Ten or more counts support this clonotype. V and J are TRBV12-3 or TRBV12-4 and TRBJ2-7, with D hard to call. The V end lost 6 bases, the J end lost 3 bases, and 15 bases lay between the germline ends. The CDR3 length is 14 residues. CDR3 residues: CASSDLVPVYEQYF. The CDR3 region has the DNA TGTGCCAGCAGCGACCTGGTTCCCGTCTACGAGCAGTACTTC.

In this sample, this clonotype turned up many times. The V and J genes are TRBV6-1 and TRBJ2-6; D could derive from TRBD1 or TRBD2 (6 bases each). CDR1 is MNHNS and CDR2 is SASEGT in the germline V gene. The CDR3 is 15 amino acids. V lost 4 bases, J lost 1 base, and 8 bases lay in between. CDR3 bases: TGTGCCAGCAGTGGGGGGGCGTCTGGGGCCAACGTCCTGACTTTC. Translating gives CASSGGASGANVLTF.

V usage is TRBV18 and J usage is TRBJ2-3; D ambiguous. This CDR3 comprises 14 residues. Trimming took off 0 bases at V and 2 bases at J, with 6 bases between the two ends. Germline V gene lookup returns CDR1 KGHSH and CDR2 LQKENI. The CDR3: CASSPPTHTDTQYF. The CDR3 nucleotides read TGTGCCAGCTCACCACCTACCCACACAGATACGCAGTATTTT.

This clonotype was seen repeatedly, ten times or more. The gene calls are TRBV5-4 and TRBJ2-1; possibly TRBD2 for D (7 bases). This CDR3 comprises 12 residues. Trimming cost V 6 bases and J 9 bases, with 13 bases left between them. Germline lookup yields CDR1 SGHNT and CDR2 YYREEE (reference sequence). CDR3 sequence (DNA): TGTGCCAGCAAGGGGGGGACCCCTGAGCAGTTCTTC. It is translated as CASKGGTPEQFF.

The chain uses TRBV6-2 or TRBV6-3 and TRBJ2-7; TRBD1 aligns across 11 bases. The J segment lost 4 bases and the V segment lost 4 bases, leaving 9 bases of the junction unmatched. This CDR3 has 16 residues. Germline lookup yields CDR1 MNHEY and CDR2 SVGEGT. The CDR3 spells CASSWTGGAFSYEQYF. In nucleotides, the CDR3 is TGTGCCAGCAGTTGGACAGGGGGCGCGTTCTCTTACGAGCAGTACTTC.